This TCR beta chain was obtained from a study of T-cell memory formation after mild COVID-19. About the study: TCR clusters showed largely donor specificity. Points from the study as a whole: Certain responding clones were present in pre-infection memory, suggesting participation of cross-reactive memory.

This clonotype was found a few times. What it binds is not known. cDNA libraries for TCR alpha and TCR beta, carrying sample barcodes and UMIs, came from 5'RACE with constant-segment primers. TCRdb re-analysed the 5' RACE reads in MiXCR, keeping a single row per CDR3 protein. The sample holds nearly 110,000 distinct CDR3 sequences, approximately 15% seen once. Germline loops: CDR1 SEHNR, CDR2 FQNEAQ (reference sequence). With 6 bases removed from V and 1 base from J, the gap between germline ends came to 18 bases. CDR3 length equals 16 residues. The source of this sequence is a man aged 18 to 30 who had mild COVID-19 (a few samples of this study predate the infection). Cell type and time point are not known. What was sequenced was PBMCs or a T cell subset sorted from them (not recorded which). The chain joins TRBV7-9 to TRBJ2-5; D is possibly TRBD2 (7 bases). In nucleotides, the CDR3 is TGTGCCAGCAGAGGACGGGGGGCAATTAGCCAAGAGACCCAGTACTTC. It specifies CASRGRGAISQETQYF.